The 25 T cell receptor beta chains in this list originate from one sample, sequenced in a study of breast tumors, draining lymph nodes, adjacent tissues. TCRdb reanalysed the multiplex PCR reads using MiXCR and keeps one entry per CDR3 protein. Of about 180,000 distinct CDR3 sequences in the sample, more than 25% were seen once. Samples came from axillary lymph nodes draining the breast cancer. The source material was axillary lymph node tissue. The receptors derive from a female donor with breast cancer. Some clones in this sample may be carry-over from other donors' samples.

The chain links TRBV20-1 to TRBJ1-1, with a weak D call TRBD1 (6 bases). V lost 3 bases to trimming and J lost 3 bases, with 26 bases between them. Germline V gives CDR1 DFQATT, CDR2 SNEGSKA (reference sequence). The CDR3 length is 18 residues. The CDR3 nucleotides are TGCAGTGCTAGGGGAGGGGGTTATGAGGGGATTTCGTACACTGAAGCTTTCTTT. Its translation is CSARGGGYEGISYTEAFF.

The sample holds a few counts of this clonotype. A read error may be the cause here, since a much bigger clone is one base away. The chain has TRBV5-8 and TRBJ2-5; the D gene is possibly TRBD2 (6 bases). V lost 10 bases, J lost 7 bases, and 17 bases lay in between. Germline V lookup: CDR1 SGHTS, CDR2 YDEGEE. The CDR3 is 12 amino acids. This CDR3 reads CASRRGAATQYF. The CDR3 DNA is TGTGCCTCTCGGAGGGGTGCAGCGACCCAGTACTTC.

Ten or more counts support this clonotype. The chain is built from TRBV14 and TRBJ2-7; maybe TRBD2 (6 bases). CDR3 size: 13 residues. Trimming shortened V by 4 bases and J by 6 bases, and 13 bases separated the two germline ends. From germline, CDR1 is SGHDN and CDR2 FVKESK. The CDR3 reads CASSPPDYSEQYF. DNA for the CDR3: TGTGCCAGCAGCCCTCCGGACTATTCCGAGCAGTACTTC.

This clonotype was counted a few times. Given a much more abundant clone one base away, this may be a read error. V and J are TRBV27 and TRBJ2-5, with 8 bases that match TRBD2. Germline values: CDR1 MNHEY, CDR2 SMNVEV (reference sequence). The CDR3 has 14 amino acids. CDR3 residues: CAGSPSGRRETQYF. The CDR3 bases are TGTGCCGGCAGTCCTAGCGGGCGTAGGGAGACCCAGTACTTC.

The sample holds a few counts of this clonotype. The chain carries TRBV6-6 and TRBJ1-1, with D tentatively TRBD1 (5 bases). The CDR3 totals 15 residues. Deletions cut 2 bases from V and 4 bases from J, with 14 bases between. Germline lookup yields CDR1 MNHNY and CDR2 SVGAGI (reference sequence). The CDR3 is CASSYAGTGGTEAFF. CDR3 sequence (DNA): TGTGCCAGCAGTTACGCCGGGACGGGGGGCACTGAAGCTTTCTTT.

This clonotype was detected ten times or more. V usage is TRBV13 and J usage is TRBJ2-3; D perhaps matches TRBD2 (6 bases). In germline, CDR1 is PRHDT, CDR2 FYEKMQ (reference sequence). The CDR3 is made up of 16 amino acids. V was pared by 1 base and J by 0 bases, with 11 bases between. The CDR3 bases are TGTGCCAGCAGCTTAGCGGGGGTTACTAGCACAGATACGCAGTATTTT. It encodes CASSLAGVTSTDTQYF.

This clonotype was observed a few times. It may be a read error: a sequence one base away is much more abundant. The chain carries TRBV12-3 or TRBV12-4 and TRBJ1-2; TRBD1 is a possible D gene (5 bases). The V end lost 7 bases, the J end lost 8 bases, and 23 bases lay between the germline ends. The CDR3 sequence is 15 residues long. CDR3 region: CASTSAGQPVGGYTF. CDR3 bases: TGTGCCAGCACCAGCGCAGGACAACCCGTCGGAGGCTACACCTTC.

This clonotype was seen ten or more times. The chain combines TRBV30 with TRBJ1-2; no clear D gene. The CDR3 runs 15 residues. CDR1 and CDR2 (germline): GTSNPN, SVGIG (reference sequence). The germline V and J ends were trimmed by 0 bases and 2 bases, with 13 bases remaining between them. CDR3 DNA: TGTGCCTGGAGTGTTCAAAGGATATGGAACTATGGCTACACCTTC. Translation gives CAWSVQRIWNYGYTF.

Comments on this clonotype: A clone one base away is much larger, so this may be a read error. The chain joins TRBV5-6 to TRBJ2-7; D possibly corresponds to TRBD1 (6 bases). V was clipped by 4 bases and J by 5 bases, with 13 bases between them. CDR1 is SGHDT, CDR2 YYEEEE, per germline. The CDR3 length is 13 residues. The CDR3 nucleotides are TGTGCCAGCAGCCCTACAGGGCCCGACGAGCAGTACTTC. Encoded protein: CASSPTGPDEQYF.

This clonotype was picked up many times. A much bigger clone sits one base away, suggesting this may be a read error. This chain connects TRBV7-2 to TRBJ1-2, with D unclear. Germline values: CDR1 SGHTA, CDR2 FQGNSA. CDR3 length: 15 residues. CDR3 DNA: TGTGCCAGTACGGGCCTAAATGAAGCTAACTATGGCTACCCCTTC. As protein: CASTGLNEANYGYPF.

Note on this clonotype: A read error may be the cause here, since a much bigger clone is one base away. The chain is built from TRBV7-3 and TRBJ2-7, with D possibly TRBD1 on 7 matching bases. Germline V gives CDR1 SGHTA, CDR2 FQGTGA. This CDR3 comprises 15 residues. The CDR3 protein is CASSLSGGTVYEQHF. CDR3 nucleotide sequence: TGTGCCAGCAGCTTAAGTGGGGGGACAGTCTACGAGCAGCACTTC.

As to this clonotype: Here the CDR3 omits its conserved ending phenylalanine or tryptophan, so a read error is the likely source. Because the CDR3's place on the DNA is in doubt, the DNA is left out and the CDR3 is given as listed by TCRdb. The chain links TRBV20-1 to TRBJ1-3; TRBD1, the D gene given by the table, was not confirmed from the DNA. The V gene's germline CDR1 is DFQATT and CDR2 SNEGSKA (reference sequence). The CDR3 adds up to 11 amino acids, both ends counted. The CDR3 region is CSAPQGVGGRI.

This clonotype occurred many times. One base away lies a much larger clone, so this may be a sequencing read error. This chain joins TRBV7-9 and TRBJ2-5, with 11 bases fitting TRBD2. This CDR3 is 15 amino acids long. Germline V gives CDR1 SEHNR, CDR2 FQNEAQ (reference sequence). The CDR3 here is CASSLTSGEQEAQYF. DNA of the CDR3: TGTGCCAGCAGCTTGACTAGCGGGGAACAAGAGGCCCAGTACTTC.

There are many counts of this clonotype. The V and J genes are TRBV6-1 and TRBJ1-5; possibly TRBD1 for D (6 bases). Germline V gene data show CDR1 as MNHNS and CDR2 as SASEGT. V was trimmed by 8 bases and J by 0 bases, leaving 11 bases between them. The CDR3 has 14 amino acids. CDR3 amino acids: CASARTVSNQPQHF. CDR3 nucleotide sequence: TGTGCCAGCGCCCGGACAGTTAGCAATCAGCCCCAGCATTTT.

The gene calls are TRBV7-6 and TRBJ1-2, with TRBD1 identical over 7 bases. The germline V gene has CDR1 SGHVS and CDR2 FNYEAQ. J was trimmed by 7 bases and V by 5 bases; bases with no gene match: 10. The length of the CDR3 is 14 residues. The CDR3 sequence: CASSPNRDSAGYTF. CDR3 nucleotide sequence: TGTGCCAGCAGCCCGAACCGGGACAGTGCTGGCTACACCTTC. The full variable domain, rest sourced from reference TRBV7-6 and TRBJ1-2, is GAGVSQSPRYKVTKRGQDVALRCDPISGHVSLYWYRQALGQGPEFLTYFNYEAQQDKSGLPNDRFSAERPEGSISTLTIQRTEQRDSAMYRCASSPNRDSAGYTFGSGTRLTVV.

With respect to this clonotype: A junction boundary mismatches the germline segment, possibly from a read error. The genes are TRBV7-2 and TRBJ2-5, with TRBD2 identical over 10 bases. The CDR3 runs 16 residues. Germline V gene lookup returns CDR1 SGHTA and CDR2 FQGNSA. This CDR3 reads CAGSTSGRALGETQYF. The CDR3, as DNA: TGTGCCGGCAGCACCAGCGGGAGGGCCCTCGGAGAGACCCAGTACTTC.

This clonotype is labeled as medium-sized. The chain couples TRBV7-2 to TRBJ2-1, with 9 bases fitting TRBD2. The V and J ends lost 1 base and 4 bases, in that order; junction bases with no gene match: 2. CDR1 and CDR2 (germline): SGHTA, FQGNSA. CDR3 length: 15 amino acids. The CDR3 loop reads CASSLGSGGYNEQFF. In nucleotides, the CDR3 is TGTGCCAGCAGCTTAGGGAGCGGGGGGTACAATGAGCAGTTCTTC.

This clonotype was seen many times. CDR3 amino acids: CASTPGGGGYNQPQHF. The CDR3 nucleotides are TGTGCCAGCACTCCCGGGGGTGGGGGATACAATCAGCCCCAGCATTTT. The rearrangement links TRBV12-3 or TRBV12-4 to TRBJ1-5; D may be TRBD1 (5 bases). The CDR3 has 16 residues. Trimming pared 7 bases from V and 3 bases from J, leaving 19 bases between.

Comment on this clonotype: An end of the junction differs from the germline gene, which may be a read error. The chain recombines TRBV6-2 or TRBV6-3 with TRBJ1-5, with D possibly being TRBD1 (5 bases). Germline V gene lookup returns CDR1 MNHEY and CDR2 SVGEGT. CDR3 size: 13 residues. The CDR3 DNA reads as TGTGCCAGCACCGTTTGGGGCAATCGGCCCCAGCATTTT. Its translation is CASTVWGNRPQHF.

The sample holds many counts of this clonotype. V is TRBV11-2 and J is TRBJ2-7; the match to TRBD2 covers 12 bases. Losses at the gene ends were 7 bases for V and 4 bases for J; bases not matched to a gene: 5. There are 14 residues in the CDR3. CDR1 is SGHAT, CDR2 FQNNGV, per germline. The CDR3 sequence is CASNPSGGAYEQYF. The CDR3 DNA sequence: TGTGCCAGCAACCCTAGCGGGGGGGCTTACGAGCAGTACTTC.

As concerns this clonotype: Being one base from a much bigger clone, this may be a read error. The V and J genes are TRBV12-3 or TRBV12-4 and TRBJ2-5, with TRBD2 matching 10 bases. There are 15 residues in the CDR3. As DNA, the CDR3 is TGTGCCAGCAGAAAAGCGGGGGGGTACCAAGAGGCCCAGTACTTC. Translating gives CASRKAGGYQEAQYF.

This chain's CDR3 is CANTRGVGGNYGYTF. DNA of the CDR3: TGTGCCAACACCAGAGGGGTCGGGGGGAACTATGGCTACACCTTC. The V and J genes are TRBV2 and TRBJ1-2, with D tentatively TRBD1 (5 bases). Germline V gene sequence: CDR1 SNHLY, CDR2 FYNNEI. The CDR3 sequence is 15 residues long. The ends were cut back, 10 bases at V and 2 bases at J, with 20 bases in the middle. The full variable domain, completed using reference TRBV2 and TRBJ1-2, is EPEVTQTPSHQVTQMGQEVILRCVPISNHLYFYWYRQILGQKVEFLVSFYNNEISEKSEIFDDQFSVERPDGSNFTLKIRSTKLEDSAMYFCANTRGVGGNYGYTFGSGTRLTVV.

This clonotype was detected many times. This may come from a read error, since a much larger clone is one base off. The chain recombines TRBV7-2 with TRBJ2-5; TRBD2 agrees at 12 bases. Germline V gives CDR1 SGHTA, CDR2 FQGNSA. The CDR3 sequence is 17 residues long. The CDR3 sequence: CASSLSLLAGGREPQYF. DNA for the CDR3: TGTGCCAGCAGCCTCAGCCTCCTAGCGGGAGGGCGAGAGCCCCAGTACTTC.

The chain recombines TRBV2 with TRBJ1-4; D might be TRBD1 (5 bases). The V gene's germline CDR1 is SNHLY and CDR2 FYNNEI. V was pared by 7 bases and J by 10 bases, with 22 bases between. The CDR3 covers 15 residues. CDR3 residues: CASKSQGGRKGKLFF. The DNA of the CDR3 is TGTGCCAGCAAAAGCCAGGGAGGGAGAAAAGGAAAACTGTTTTTT.

This clonotype has ten or more counts. The rearrangement links TRBV27 to TRBJ2-7; maybe TRBD2 (5 bases). Germline lookup yields CDR1 MNHEY and CDR2 SMNVEV (reference sequence). Trimming removed 10 bases from V and 3 bases from J, with 7 bases in between. The CDR3 is made up of 10 amino acids. CDR3 region: CATGLYEQYF. DNA of the CDR3: TGTGCCACCGGACTCTACGAGCAGTACTTC.